The 27 T cell receptor beta chains listed next were all sequenced from one sample in a study of cytomegalovirus exposure and HLA in healthy donors. 13 Jbeta primers and 60 Vbeta primers were used for the PCR. Generated by immunoSEQ multiplex PCR, the TCRdb table keeps only in-frame clones and is missing some. The sample includes approximately 38,000 clones, about 66% seen only once; the top ten take about 17%. The sequenced sample consisted of PBMCs. All receptors come from a man in his fifties in good health and CMV-seropositive.

The V call is TRBV6-4, the J call TRBJ2-3; 7 bases match TRBD2. The CDR3 sequence is 12 residues long. CDR1 MRHNA and CDR2 SNTAGT come from the germline V gene. Germline trimming cut 6 bases from V and 5 bases from J; bases unmatched to any gene: 2. The CDR3 protein is CASRGEGDTQYF. The CDR3 region has the DNA TGTGCCAGCAGAGGGGAGGGAGATACGCAGTATTTT.

The rearrangement links TRBV7-2 to TRBJ2-5; 11 bases map to TRBD1. J lost 5 bases, V lost 4 bases, and 6 bases had no gene match. The CDR3 contains 15 residues. CDR1 and CDR2 (germline): SGHTA, FQGNSA. CDR3 bases: TGTGCCAGCAGCTCTCGGACAGGGGGCAGGGAGACCCAGTACTTC. Protein: CASSSRTGGRETQYF.

The chain recombines TRBV7-8 with TRBJ1-6; 8 bases fit TRBD1. The length of the CDR3 is 14 residues. With 5 bases clipped from V and 9 bases from J, the junction kept 6 bases outside the gene matches. Germline CDR1 is SGHVS and CDR2 is FQNEAQ. This CDR3 reads CASSPPGTGSPLHF. The CDR3 nucleotides are TGTGCCAGCAGCCCCCCCGGGACAGGTTCACCCCTCCACTTT.

V usage is TRBV4-1 and J usage is TRBJ1-2, with 9 bases aligning to TRBD1. V trimming: 1 base; J trimming: 2 bases; junction bases outside the gene matches: 5. Germline V gene lookup returns CDR1 MGHRA and CDR2 YSYEKL. The CDR3 sequence is 16 residues long. Here the CDR3 reads CASSQVSGTGNYGYTF. In DNA form, the CDR3 reads TGCGCCAGCAGCCAAGTAAGCGGGACAGGGAACTATGGCTACACCTTC.

This clone was observed a few times. DNA of the CDR3: TGTGCCAGCAGGGTTCAGACAGGGCTCGACACTGAAGCTTTCTTT. Amino acid sequence: CASRVQTGLDTEAFF. This chain links TRBV6-1 with TRBJ1-1; 7 nucleotides line up with TRBD1. Germline V gene data show CDR1 as MNHNS and CDR2 as SASEGT. The CDR3 length is 15 residues. The V gene end was trimmed by 6 bases and the J gene end by 3 bases; junction bases not matched to a gene: 10.

The chain links TRBV30 to TRBJ2-5; TRBD1 matches 7 bases. Trimming removed 5 bases from V and 3 bases from J; junction bases left unmatched: 6. The germline V gene encodes CDR1 GTSNPN and CDR2 SVGIG (reference sequence). This CDR3 contains 13 residues. The CDR3 DNA reads as TGTGCCTGGCGGGACAGCAGTAAAGAGACCCAGTACTTC. Translation gives CAWRDSSKETQYF.

The V call is TRBV4-1, the J call TRBJ2-5, with 7 bases aligning to TRBD1. The germline V gene encodes CDR1 MGHRA and CDR2 YSYEKL. The CDR3 totals 13 residues. Trimming at V came to 2 bases and at J to 13 bases, leaving 10 bases not matched to a gene. As DNA, the CDR3 is TGCGCCAGCAGCCAACAAGACGGGACAGCTCCGTACTTC. The encoded protein is CASSQQDGTAPYF.

This clone was seen just once. The V gene is TRBV5-1, the J gene TRBJ2-2; D is unresolved. The CDR3 totals 15 residues. Deletions cut 3 bases from V and 5 bases from J, with 14 bases between. Per germline, CDR1 SGHRS and CDR2 YFSETQ. CDR3 sequence (DNA): TGCGCCAGCAGCTCCCTTGGAGTTGGGACCGGGGAGCTGTTTTTT. It is translated as CASSSLGVGTGELFF.

The J gene is TRBJ1-5, the V gene TRBV28; D remains unclear. CDR3 length equals 14 residues. Trimming removed 4 bases from V and 3 bases from J, with 10 bases in between. The germline gives CDR1 MDHEN, CDR2 SYDVKM. CDR3 in amino acids: CASSSSLFNQPQHF. The CDR3, as DNA: TGTGCCAGCAGTTCGTCCCTTTTCAATCAGCCCCAGCATTTT.

This clone was detected only once. The rearrangement joins TRBV7-9 to TRBJ2-5; 7 bases align to TRBD1. V shed 5 bases and J 5 bases; nucleotides not matched to a gene: 14. From germline, CDR1 is SEHNR and CDR2 FQNEAQ (reference sequence). The CDR3 loop spans 16 amino acids. In DNA form, the CDR3 reads TGTGCCAGCAGCGCGCTTACAGGGGCCCGAGTGGAGACCCAGTACTTC. Its protein product is CASSALTGARVETQYF.

The sample holds a few counts of this clone. The chain is built from TRBV7-8 and TRBJ2-5; D may be TRBD1 (6 bases). The CDR3 loop spans 16 amino acids. V was shortened by 1 base and J by 4 bases, with 16 bases between the two germline ends. Germline CDR1 and CDR2: SGHVS and FQNEAQ. CDR3: CASSLGEYRARETQYF. The CDR3 DNA follows: TGTGCCAGCAGCTTAGGCGAATACAGGGCTAGAGAGACCCAGTACTTC.

The CDR3 DNA sequence: TGTGCCAGCAGCCCTAGGACTAGCGGGCAAGAGACCCAGTACTTC. Its protein is CASSPRTSGQETQYF. The chain links TRBV7-8 to TRBJ2-5, with 11 bases identical to TRBD2. Germline V gene sequence: CDR1 SGHVS, CDR2 FQNEAQ. V lost 5 bases to trimming and J lost 2 bases; unmatched junction nucleotides: 4. The CDR3 spans 15 residues.

This clone has just a few counts. The CDR3 nucleotides are TGTGCCAGCAGTTACTCGGGTAGCGGGGGTGCCTACGAGCAGTACTTC. Protein sequence: CASSYSGSGGAYEQYF. The gene calls are TRBV6-5 and TRBJ2-7; 9 bases fit TRBD2. The CDR3 length is 16 residues. The germline gives CDR1 MNHEY, CDR2 SVGAGI. The V gene end was trimmed by 0 bases and the J gene end by 2 bases; junction bases not matched to a gene: 5.

The chain is built from TRBV18 and TRBJ1-5, with TRBD1 matching 8 bases. Germline lookup yields CDR1 KGHSH and CDR2 LQKENI. The CDR3 sequence is 13 residues long. Trimming cost V 5 bases and J 5 bases; bases outside gene matches: 2. The CDR3 DNA reads as TGTGCCAGCTCAACAGGGGGGGATCAGCCCCAGCATTTT. Translating it yields CASSTGGDQPQHF.

This chain uses TRBV7-2 with TRBJ2-3; TRBD2 matches 8 bases. This CDR3 has 15 residues. The ends lost 5 bases at V and 1 base at J; junction bases unmatched: 5. CDR1 is SGHTA, CDR2 FQGNSA, per germline. CDR3 sequence (DNA): TGTGCCAGCAGCCTGACAGCGGGGGGCACAGATACGCAGTATTTT. Protein product: CASSLTAGGTDTQYF.

The gene calls are TRBV15 and TRBJ1-4; no firm D call. The V and J ends lost 0 bases and 4 bases respectively, with 9 bases between them. Germline lookup yields CDR1 LNHNV and CDR2 YYDKDF (reference sequence). This CDR3 comprises 15 residues. This CDR3 is CATSRDPRVNEKLFF. The CDR3 DNA reads TGTGCCACCAGCAGAGATCCCCGGGTTAATGAAAAACTGTTTTTT.

The rearrangement joins TRBV5-6 to TRBJ1-2; the match to TRBD1 covers 9 bases. CDR3 length: 16 residues. J was trimmed by 5 bases and V by 1 base; bases with no gene match: 9. In germline, CDR1 is SGHDT, CDR2 YYEEEE. CDR3 protein: CASSLKGQGSYYGYTF. The CDR3 DNA reads TGTGCCAGCAGCTTGAAGGGACAGGGTTCCTATTATGGCTACACCTTC.

In DNA form, the CDR3 reads TGTGCCAGCAACCGCAGGGGGCCGGGCACCGGGGAGCTGTTTTTT. Protein product: CASNRRGPGTGELFF. This chain uses TRBV7-2 with TRBJ2-2; 8 bases are a match to TRBD1. Germline assignment: CDR1 SGHTA and CDR2 FQGNSA. J lost 4 bases, V lost 7 bases, and 8 bases had no gene match. The CDR3 is 15 residues long.

The V call is TRBV27, the J call TRBJ1-2; no clear D. V lost 6 bases to trimming and J lost 4 bases, with 18 bases between them. This CDR3 comprises 15 residues. Germline CDR1 reads MNHEY; CDR2 reads SMNVEV (reference sequence). The CDR3 sequence: CASSVTGLIAYGYTF. Here the CDR3 DNA reads TGTGCCAGCAGCGTGACGGGTCTCATCGCCTATGGCTACACCTTC.

The chain is built from TRBV7-8 and TRBJ2-3, with 12 bases matching TRBD2. The CDR3 has 16 amino acids. Losses at the gene ends were 5 bases for V and 4 bases for J; bases not matched to a gene: 7. From germline, CDR1 is SGHVS and CDR2 FQNEAQ. CDR3 sequence: CASSPLAGGRADTQYF. As DNA, the CDR3 is TGTGCCAGCAGCCCGCTAGCGGGGGGGCGAGCAGATACGCAGTATTTT. The entire variable domain, with the rest obtained from reference TRBV7-8 and TRBJ2-3, is as follows: GAGVSQSPRYKVAKRGQDVALRCDPISGHVSLFWYQQALGQGPEFLTYFQNEAQLDKSGLPSDRFFAERPEGSVSTLKIQRTQQEDSAVYLCASSPLAGGRADTQYFGPGTRLTVL.

The rearrangement uses TRBV6-6 and TRBJ1-5, with D hard to call. V lost 5 bases, J lost 1 base, and 12 bases lay in between. Germline V gene lookup returns CDR1 MNHNY and CDR2 SVGAGI (reference sequence). The CDR3 is 15 amino acids. The DNA of the CDR3 is TGTGCCAGCAGTCAAGCAGGTCTGAGCAATCAGCCCCAGCATTTT. Translated: CASSQAGLSNQPQHF.

This clone was counted a few times. This chain links TRBV11-2 with TRBJ1-1, with D unresolved. The germline CDR1 and CDR2 sequences are SGHAT and FQNNGV. The CDR3 totals 16 residues. V dropped 4 bases and J dropped 0 bases, with 15 bases sitting between them. The CDR3 protein is CASSSPLKLMNTEAFF. The CDR3 region has the DNA TGTGCCAGCAGCTCCCCCCTTAAGCTGATGAACACTGAAGCTTTCTTT.

The chain combines TRBV5-1 with TRBJ2-7, with 13 bases fitting TRBD2. Per the germline V gene, CDR1 is SGHRS and CDR2 is YFSETQ. V lost 4 bases to trimming and J lost 0 bases; unmatched junction nucleotides: 7. The CDR3 loop spans 17 amino acids. The CDR3 DNA sequence: TGCGCCAGCAGCCACCGACGGACTAGCGGGAGCTCCTACGAGCAGTACTTC. It is translated as CASSHRRTSGSSYEQYF.

V and J are TRBV5-4 and TRBJ1-5, with D maybe TRBD1 (5 bases). This CDR3 has 14 residues. Per germline, CDR1 SGHNT and CDR2 YYREEE (reference sequence). Trimming removed 4 bases at V and 3 bases at J, with 11 bases between. The CDR3 loop reads CASSQAGPNQPQHF. In DNA form, the CDR3 reads TGTGCCAGCAGCCAGGCAGGGCCCAATCAGCCCCAGCATTTT.

This chain uses TRBV5-4 with TRBJ1-2; 10 bases agree with TRBD1. Per germline, CDR1 SGHNT and CDR2 YYREEE (reference sequence). The CDR3 runs to 16 residues. Unmatched junction bases numbered 11, after V lost 4 bases and J lost 5 bases. Here the CDR3 DNA reads TGTGCCAGCAGCGCCCGACAGGGGGCGGTCGGTTATGGCTACACCTTC. This gives the protein CASSARQGAVGYGYTF.

This clone appeared a few times. The chain links TRBV25-1 to TRBJ1-1; no definite D call. V was shortened by 2 bases and J by 7 bases, with 17 bases between the two germline ends. CDR3 length: 15 amino acids. Germline CDR1 reads MGHDK; CDR2 reads SYGVNS. CDR3 residues: CASSEQTFVSGEAFF. DNA of the CDR3: TGTGCCAGCAGTGAACAGACGTTCGTGTCGGGTGAAGCTTTCTTT.

The chain couples TRBV30 to TRBJ1-4, with D possibly TRBD1 on 6 matching bases. The V end was cut by 2 bases, the J end by 4 bases, with 11 bases between. Germline V gene sequence: CDR1 GTSNPN, CDR2 SVGIG (reference sequence). CDR3 size: 14 residues. Here the CDR3 reads CAWSLGGSNEKLFF. The CDR3, as DNA: TGTGCCTGGAGTCTAGGGGGTAGTAATGAAAAACTGTTTTTT.